Given below is one TCR beta chain in context. This clonotype has only a few counts. It lacks a known antigen. Base qualities are missing; no much larger clone stands one base away. The sample's treatment or condition, from its label and the paper: allogeneic hematopoietic cell transplantation with graft depleted of TCRalphabeta T cells and CD19 B cells. The children who served as transplant recipients had been given grafts of TCRalphabeta/CD19-depleted allogeneic hematopoietic cells. Including the terminal cysteine and phenylalanine, the CDR3 comprises 12 residues. Only the CDR3 DNA is retained, 36 bases long and in frame from the first base. From a lookup of the germline V gene, CDR1 and CDR2 are SQVTM and ANQGSEA. The trim is 4 bases for V and 4 bases for J, with a gap of 7 bases between the germline ends. The method behind the library was PCR. The sequencer was an Illumina HiSeq 2500. TCR library preparation used molecular barcoding, with unique molecular identifiers applied to normalize quantification of the TCRbeta repertoire. The public reads were reanalyzed by TCRdb: fastp trimming at Q25, MiXCR alignment, in-frame beta chains only. Entries that share a CDR3 protein sequence are merged under the most common genes and DNA. In this sample the table shows under 450,000 distinct CDR3 sequences, around 16% of which occur a single time. Of the sample, 29% falls within the top ten clones.

This specimen belongs to a study of T-cell reconstitution after alpha-beta-depleted transplantation in children (dated by TCRdb to 2015 to 2016). Background on the whole study: The study quantitatively tracked T-cell immune reconstitution after TCRalphabeta/CD19-depleted allogeneic hematopoietic cell transplantation in children using TCR repertoire profiling. Overall study results and their limits: The frequencies of hyperexpanded clones fell over the following months, and after one year, T-cell counts and TCRbeta diversity were mostly attributed to newly produced T cells. Apparently early alphabetaT-cell count recovery about two months after transplant reportedly relied on only several hundred rapidly expanded clones derived from non-depleted graft cells. In some patients, the high TCRbeta diversity seen at day 60 was put down to recipient T cells and intrathymic progenitors that had survived conditioning.

The receptor comes from a boy younger than two who had a stem cell transplant for Wiskott-Aldrich syndrome, so the T cells may come from the graft donor. The rearrangement combines TRBV29-1 with TRBJ2-2, with no confident D gene call. The sample was PBMCs, mostly from graft donor cells, taken 360 days after TCRalphabeta/CD19-depleted stem cell transplant. The DNA sequence is TGCAGCGTTGGACAACCCACCGGGGAGCTGTTTTTT. It translates as CSVGQPTGELFF.